This is a list of T cell receptor beta chains from one sample in a study of blood T cell repertoires in COVID-19. Sequencing was performed with immunoSEQ multiplex PCR; in TCRdb, only in-frame clones are kept and a portion is missing. The sample yields around 200,000 clones, roughly nine tenths seen once. The sample taken for sequencing was peripheral blood. These receptors originate from a woman aged 80 or older in a cohort sampled during active or convalescent COVID-19. Each CDR3 is given with its conserved first and last residue.

v_call	cdr3_aa
TRBV5-4	CASSFWTGDPYGYTF
TRBV9	CASTVGHTYNEQFF
TRBV18	CASSPSLLGTGGGGANVLTF
TRBV24-1	CATAYGGLTDTQYF
TRBV3-1/TRBV3-2	CASSPVYPDTGELFF
TRBV7-2	CASSLGGGSYEQYF
TRBV11-3	CASSLDLTGPPGEQYF
TRBV14	CASSSSMGRGTEAFF
TRBV7-9	CASSQGPVSTDTQYF
TRBV9	CASSVELDRRLPQYF
TRBV11-3	CASSLGTGAEQYF
TRBV29-1	CSVGGVASGNTIYF
TRBV5-1	CATRNSGSNNEQFF
TRBV7-6	CASSGGGLAGAETQYF
TRBV10-1	CASSESTGAMETQYF
TRBV2	CASTPPGGLTEAFF
TRBV28	CASSPLGTKDNEQFF
TRBV18	CASSLAWGETTEAFF
TRBV28	CASSLGGVTDTQYF
TRBV6-1	CASSVYPRGTAYNEQFF
TRBV27	CASSLRAPGRLAGAITDTQYF
TRBV5-4	CASRRAGGRYNEQFF
TRBV7-9	CASSALAGAGIAKNIQYF
TRBV18	CASSPLNTGELFF
TRBV5-1	CASSAGTGGKLFF
TRBV2	CASRLFLWTGDGYTF
TRBV6-6	CASSRSLKSYEQYF
TRBV5-6	CASSLVDGRAAADTQYF
TRBV27	CASSLSVTGGGSSPLHF